This is a list of T cell receptor beta chains from one sample in a study of blood T cell repertoires in COVID-19. The repertoire was sequenced with immunoSEQ multiplex PCR; TCRdb's copy has only in-frame clones and lacks some. The profile shows about 440,000 clones, about 85% of them singletons. Sequencing was carried out using PBMCs or T cells enriched from blood (not recorded which). All receptors derive from a woman under 30 with acute COVID-19. The CDR3 runs from the conserved cysteine through the conserved F or W. Fields, in order: V gene, clone size, D gene, J gene, CDR3 DNA, CDR3 protein. The D gene is left open where the match is weak. The size field is filled for only some rows; it gives once, few, many or a size class.

v_call: TRBV3-1/TRBV3-2; clone_size: .; d_call: .; j_call: TRBJ1-2; cdr3_nt: TGTGCCAGCAGCCAGGGGGCAGGACTCTACACCTTC; cdr3_aa: CASSQGAGLYTF
v_call: TRBV7-6; clone_size: .; d_call: .; j_call: TRBJ2-1; cdr3_nt: TGTGCCAGCAGCCTCGGAGGCCTCGACAATGAGCAGTTCTTC; cdr3_aa: CASSLGGLDNEQFF
v_call: TRBV28; clone_size: .; d_call: .; j_call: TRBJ1-1; cdr3_nt: TGTGCCAGCAGTTTGGGGGACTGGGCTGAAGCTTTCTTT; cdr3_aa: CASSLGDWAEAFF
v_call: TRBV3-1/TRBV3-2; clone_size: .; d_call: .; j_call: TRBJ1-1; cdr3_nt: TGTGCCAGCAGCCTGCGCGGAGGGCTTGGGAACACTGAAGCTTTCTTT; cdr3_aa: CASSLRGGLGNTEAFF
v_call: TRBV7-9; clone_size: once; d_call: .; j_call: TRBJ1-4; cdr3_nt: TGTGCCAGCACCAAGGGCCCCGGTACCAATGAAAAACTGTTTTTT; cdr3_aa: CASTKGPGTNEKLFF
v_call: TRBV4-3; clone_size: .; d_call: TRBD1; j_call: TRBJ1-3; cdr3_nt: TGCGCCAGCAGCCAAGTTACCGGGACAGGGGGCGCAGGAAACACCATATATTTT; cdr3_aa: CASSQVTGTGGAGNTIYF
v_call: TRBV27; clone_size: .; d_call: TRBD1; j_call: TRBJ1-6; cdr3_nt: TGTGCCAGCAGTTTTGGGACAGGGGGCTCACCCCTCCACTTT; cdr3_aa: CASSFGTGGSPLHF
v_call: TRBV6-1; clone_size: .; d_call: TRBD2; j_call: TRBJ2-7; cdr3_nt: TGTGCCAGCAGTGAAGAAGATCCAAGACTAGCGGTATACGAGCAGTACTTC; cdr3_aa: CASSEEDPRLAVYEQYF
v_call: TRBV11-2; clone_size: .; d_call: TRBD1; j_call: TRBJ2-7; cdr3_nt: TGTGCCAGCAGCCCGGGACAGACCCTCTTTGTTGAGCAGTACTTC; cdr3_aa: CASSPGQTLFVEQYF
v_call: TRBV5-4; clone_size: .; d_call: TRBD1; j_call: TRBJ2-7; cdr3_nt: TGTGCCAGCGCGCTACAGGGGGCCCACGAGCAGTACTTC; cdr3_aa: CASALQGAHEQYF
v_call: TRBV6-5; clone_size: .; d_call: .; j_call: TRBJ2-7; cdr3_nt: TGTGCCAGCAGTTACAGGAGGAGCTCCTACGAGCAGTACTTC; cdr3_aa: CASSYRRSSYEQYF
v_call: TRBV7-9; clone_size: .; d_call: TRBD1; j_call: TRBJ1-6; cdr3_nt: TGTGCCAGCGGCCCAGAGGACAGGGCTAATTCACCCCTCCACTTT; cdr3_aa: CASGPEDRANSPLHF
v_call: TRBV19; clone_size: .; d_call: .; j_call: TRBJ1-5; cdr3_nt: TGTGCCAGTAAAGAAAGACTAAATAGCAATCAGCCCCAGCATTTT; cdr3_aa: CASKERLNSNQPQHF
v_call: TRBV5-1; clone_size: .; d_call: TRBD2; j_call: TRBJ2-5; cdr3_nt: TGCGCCAGCAGCTTGGCCCCGAAGACTAGCGGGAGGACGGAGACCCAGTACTTC; cdr3_aa: CASSLAPKTSGRTETQYF
v_call: TRBV9; clone_size: .; d_call: .; j_call: TRBJ2-4; cdr3_nt: TGTGCCAGCAGCCCTTTAAGAGTTTCAGCCAAAAACATTCAGTACTTC; cdr3_aa: CASSPLRVSAKNIQYF
v_call: TRBV7-8; clone_size: .; d_call: TRBD1; j_call: TRBJ1-5; cdr3_nt: TGTGCCAGCAGCCTGTACGGACAGGGCGTCGGGCCCCAGCATTTT; cdr3_aa: CASSLYGQGVGPQHF
v_call: TRBV9; clone_size: .; d_call: .; j_call: TRBJ2-1; cdr3_nt: TGTGCCAGCAGCGTAGGAATAGGGGCTTCCTACAATGAGCAGTTCTTC; cdr3_aa: CASSVGIGASYNEQFF
v_call: TRBV4-3; clone_size: once; d_call: TRBD2; j_call: TRBJ2-3; cdr3_nt: TGCGCCAGCAGCCAAGTTCCTCTAGCGGGAGTGGATACGCAGTATTTT; cdr3_aa: CASSQVPLAGVDTQYF
v_call: TRBV29-1; clone_size: .; d_call: .; j_call: TRBJ2-5; cdr3_nt: TGCAGCGTTGTGGTTTTAGAAACCAACCAAGAGACCCAGTACTTC; cdr3_aa: CSVVVLETNQETQYF
v_call: TRBV24-1; clone_size: .; d_call: .; j_call: TRBJ2-2; cdr3_nt: TGTGCCACCAGTGCCGCTAGCGATAACACCGGGGAGCTGTTTTTT; cdr3_aa: CATSAASDNTGELFF
v_call: TRBV19; clone_size: once; d_call: TRBD1; j_call: TRBJ1-1; cdr3_nt: TGTGCCAGTACCTCTAAGACAGGGGCGAACACTGAAGCTTTCTTT; cdr3_aa: CASTSKTGANTEAFF
v_call: TRBV5-8; clone_size: .; d_call: TRBD1; j_call: TRBJ2-5; cdr3_nt: TGTGCCAGCAGCCTGAAAGGACAGGGGGCATGGGAGACCCAGTACTTC; cdr3_aa: CASSLKGQGAWETQYF
v_call: TRBV14; clone_size: .; d_call: .; j_call: TRBJ1-1; cdr3_nt: TGTGCCAGCAGCCAACAGGGAGGGAGCACTGAAGCTTTCTTT; cdr3_aa: CASSQQGGSTEAFF
v_call: TRBV4-1; clone_size: .; d_call: TRBD2; j_call: TRBJ2-5; cdr3_nt: TGCGCCAGCAGCCAAGGGGATCTAGCGGGGGTTACAAAAGAGACCCAGTACTTC; cdr3_aa: CASSQGDLAGVTKETQYF
v_call: TRBV5-1; clone_size: .; d_call: TRBD2; j_call: TRBJ2-2; cdr3_nt: TGCGCCAGCAGCTTGGAAGGACTAGCGGGAACCGCGAACACCGGGGAGCTGTTTTTT; cdr3_aa: CASSLEGLAGTANTGELFF